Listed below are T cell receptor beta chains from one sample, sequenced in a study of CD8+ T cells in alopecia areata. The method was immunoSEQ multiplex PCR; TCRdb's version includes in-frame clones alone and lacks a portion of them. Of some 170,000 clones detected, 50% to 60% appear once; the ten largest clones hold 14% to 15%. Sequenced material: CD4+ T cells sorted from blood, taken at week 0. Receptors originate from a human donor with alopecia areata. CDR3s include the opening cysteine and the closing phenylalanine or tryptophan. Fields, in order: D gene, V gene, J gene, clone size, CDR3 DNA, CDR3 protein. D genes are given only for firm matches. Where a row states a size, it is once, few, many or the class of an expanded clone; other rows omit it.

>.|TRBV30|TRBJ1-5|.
TGTGCCTGGAGCGAAGGGCTGGATCAGCCCCAGCATTTT
CAWSEGLDQPQHF
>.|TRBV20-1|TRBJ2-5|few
TGCAGTGCGCAGGGGGGGGAGACCCAGTACTTC
CSAQGGETQYF
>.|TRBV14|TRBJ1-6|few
TGTGCCAGCAGCCCCTCTGACTGGAATTCACCCCTCCACTTT
CASSPSDWNSPLHF
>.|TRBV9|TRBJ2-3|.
TGTGCCAGCAGCGTCCAACCCAGCTCTAGCACAGATACGCAGTATTTT
CASSVQPSSSTDTQYF
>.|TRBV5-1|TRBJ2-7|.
TGCGCCAGCAGCCCTAAACAGGCAGTCTCCTCCGAGCAGTACTTC
CASSPKQAVSSEQYF
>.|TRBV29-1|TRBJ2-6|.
TGCAGCGTTGGGGGGCAGCACTCTGGGGCCAACGTCCTGACTTTC
CSVGGQHSGANVLTF
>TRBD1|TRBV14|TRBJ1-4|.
TGTGCCAGCAGCCGACAGGGGGCGAGTAATGAAAAACTGTTTTTT
CASSRQGASNEKLFF
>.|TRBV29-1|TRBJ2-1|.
TGCAGCGTGCTAGCCATTGTTGCCAATGAGCAGTTCTTC
CSVLAIVANEQFF
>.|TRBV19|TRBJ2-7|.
TGTGCCAGTAGAGGGGGCTCCTACGAGCAGTACTTC
CASRGGSYEQYF
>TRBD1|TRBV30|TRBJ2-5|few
TGTGCCTGGAGTTCTTGGGACAGGGCCCTCCAGGAGACCCAGTACTTC
CAWSSWDRALQETQYF
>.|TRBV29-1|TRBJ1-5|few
TGCAGCGCCGCCGACAGTTCTGGCAATCAGCCCCAGCATTTT
CSAADSSGNQPQHF
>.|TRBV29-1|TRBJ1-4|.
TGCAGCGTTACTGGCGGAGCTAATGAAAAACTGTTTTTT
CSVTGGANEKLFF
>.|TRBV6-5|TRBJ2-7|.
TGTGCCAGCAGTATGCTTCTCGGGGAGATGTACGAGCAGTACTTC
CASSMLLGEMYEQYF